The TCR beta chain under discussion was sequenced for a study of blood T cell repertoires in COVID-19. Across the study: Sites in the United States, Italy and Spain provided acute and convalescent COVID-19 samples. T cells, B-cell-depleted T cells, or PBMCs provided the cDNA or gDNA that served as material.

Original processing methods: Nucleated cell counts were estimated from reference gene primer amplification. Some clones are missing from TCRdb's copy, which holds only in-frame ones; the method was immunoSEQ multiplex PCR. V and J calls and clone size come straight from that table; D and trimming were deduced from the DNA. Found here are about 53,000 clones, 82% of them singletons; the top ten hold 11% to 15%. This CDR3 is built from 13 residues. The germline V gene has CDR1 SGHVS and CDR2 FQNEAQ. J lost 8 bases, V lost 5 bases, and 7 bases had no gene match. This TCR was sampled from a human donor in a cohort sampled during active COVID-19. The sample comprised peripheral blood. The chain carries TRBV7-8 and TRBJ2-3, with 7 bases fitting TRBD1. The CDR3 protein is CASSETRDSTQYF. CDR3 DNA sequence: TGTGCCAGCAGCGAAACCCGGGACAGTACGCAGTATTTT.